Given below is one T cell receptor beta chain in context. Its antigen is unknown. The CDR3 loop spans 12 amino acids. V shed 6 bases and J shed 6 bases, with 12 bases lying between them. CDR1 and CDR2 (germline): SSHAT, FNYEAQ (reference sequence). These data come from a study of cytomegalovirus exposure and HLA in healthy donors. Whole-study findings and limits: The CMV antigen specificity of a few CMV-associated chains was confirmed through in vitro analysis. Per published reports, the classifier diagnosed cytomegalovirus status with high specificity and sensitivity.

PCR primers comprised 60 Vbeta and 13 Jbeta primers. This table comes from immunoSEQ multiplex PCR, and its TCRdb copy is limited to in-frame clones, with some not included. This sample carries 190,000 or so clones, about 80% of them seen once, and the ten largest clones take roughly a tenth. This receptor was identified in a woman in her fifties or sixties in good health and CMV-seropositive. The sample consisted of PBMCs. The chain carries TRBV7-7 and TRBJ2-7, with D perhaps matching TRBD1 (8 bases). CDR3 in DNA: TGTGCCAGCAGGGGAGGGACAGGCGAGCAGTACTTC. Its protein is CASRGGTGEQYF.